This TCR beta chain was documented in a study of blood T cell repertoires in COVID-19. Study-level background: There were acute and convalescent COVID-19 samples, and they came from the United States, Italy and Spain. From T cells, B-cell-depleted T cells, or PBMCs came the material, which was cDNA or gDNA.

Those who participated ranged in age from 18 to 89 years and resided in 24 US areas. Original processing methods: Quantification of nucleated cells was approximated via reference gene primer amplification. Measured with immunoSEQ multiplex PCR; TCRdb has only the in-frame clones, and not every one. The DNA gave D and trimming, while V, J and clone size come from that table. The data show about 210,000 clones, with under 90% seen just once and approximately 9% held by the top ten. Germline assignment: CDR1 LNHNV and CDR2 YYDKDF (reference sequence). V gave up 6 bases and J gave up 10 bases, with 15 bases separating them. This CDR3 has 12 amino acids.

The chain links TRBV15 to TRBJ1-1; D gene ambiguous. The material sequenced was PBMCs or T cells enriched from blood (not recorded which). The sequence came from a woman in her forties or fifties with acute COVID-19. The CDR3 DNA sequence: TGTGCCACCAGTGCCCCACCCGCGGGAGCTTTCTTT. It encodes CATSAPPAGAFF.